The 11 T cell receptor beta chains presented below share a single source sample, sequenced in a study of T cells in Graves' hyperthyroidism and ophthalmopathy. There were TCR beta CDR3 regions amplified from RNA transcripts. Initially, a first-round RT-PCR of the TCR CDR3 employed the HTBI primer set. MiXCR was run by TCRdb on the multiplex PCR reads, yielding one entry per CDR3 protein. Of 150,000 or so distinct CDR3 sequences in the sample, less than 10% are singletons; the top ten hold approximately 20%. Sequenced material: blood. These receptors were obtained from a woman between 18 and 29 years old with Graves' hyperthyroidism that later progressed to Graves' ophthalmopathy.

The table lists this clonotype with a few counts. The CDR3 coding sequence is TGTGCCAGCAGTTACCATCAGGGGGGTAGCACAGATACGCAGTATTTT. As protein: CASSYHQGGSTDTQYF. The chain carries TRBV6-2 or TRBV6-3 and TRBJ2-3, with a possible D match to TRBD1 (7 bases). This CDR3 is built from 16 residues. Germline lookup yields CDR1 MNHEY and CDR2 SVGEGT. V was clipped by 2 bases and J by 0 bases, with 12 bases between them.

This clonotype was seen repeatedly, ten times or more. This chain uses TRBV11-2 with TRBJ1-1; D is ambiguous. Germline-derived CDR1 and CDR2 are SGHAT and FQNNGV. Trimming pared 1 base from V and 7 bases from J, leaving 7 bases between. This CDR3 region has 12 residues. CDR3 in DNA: TGTGCCAGCAGCTTAGGTGTCATTGAAGCTTTCTTT. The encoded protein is CASSLGVIEAFF.

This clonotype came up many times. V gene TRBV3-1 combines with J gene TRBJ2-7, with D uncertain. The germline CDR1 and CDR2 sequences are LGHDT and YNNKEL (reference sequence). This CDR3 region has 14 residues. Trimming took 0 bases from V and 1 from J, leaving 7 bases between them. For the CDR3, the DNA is TGTGCCAGCAGCCAAGAGGTCAAGTCCTACGAGCAGTACTTC. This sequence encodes CASSQEVKSYEQYF.

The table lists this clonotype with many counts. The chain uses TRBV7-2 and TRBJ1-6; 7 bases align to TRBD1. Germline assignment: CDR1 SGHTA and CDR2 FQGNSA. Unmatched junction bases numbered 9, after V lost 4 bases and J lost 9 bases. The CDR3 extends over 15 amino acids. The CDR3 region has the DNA TGTGCCAGCAGCTGGAGGCAGGGGGAAGGTTCACCCCTCCACTTT. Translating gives CASSWRQGEGSPLHF.

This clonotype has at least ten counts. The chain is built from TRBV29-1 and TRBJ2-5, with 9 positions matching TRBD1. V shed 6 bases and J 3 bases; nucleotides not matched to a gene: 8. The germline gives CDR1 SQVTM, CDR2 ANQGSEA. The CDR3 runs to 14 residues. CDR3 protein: CSVAPGQGEETQYF. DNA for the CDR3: TGCAGCGTAGCCCCGGGACAGGGAGAAGAGACCCAGTACTTC.

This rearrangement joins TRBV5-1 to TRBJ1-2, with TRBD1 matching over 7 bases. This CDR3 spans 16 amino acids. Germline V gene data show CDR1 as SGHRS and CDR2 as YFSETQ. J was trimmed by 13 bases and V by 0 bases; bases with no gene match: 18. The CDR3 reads CASSLEALRDSLGGTF. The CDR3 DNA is TGCGCCAGCAGCTTGGAGGCCCTCCGGGACAGCCTTGGGGGCACCTTC.

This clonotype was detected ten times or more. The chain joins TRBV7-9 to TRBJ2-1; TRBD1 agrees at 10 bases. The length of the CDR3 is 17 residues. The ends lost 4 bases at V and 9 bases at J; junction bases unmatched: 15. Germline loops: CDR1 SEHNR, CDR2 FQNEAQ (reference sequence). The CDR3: CASSSRGPTGQGGEQFF. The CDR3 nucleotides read TGTGCCAGCAGCTCAAGGGGCCCAACCGGACAGGGGGGTGAGCAGTTCTTC.

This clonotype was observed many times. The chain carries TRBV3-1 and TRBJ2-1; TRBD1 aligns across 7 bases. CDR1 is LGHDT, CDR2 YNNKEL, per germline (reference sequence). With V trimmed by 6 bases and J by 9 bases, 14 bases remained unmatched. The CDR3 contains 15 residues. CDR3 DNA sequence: TGTGCCAGCAGGCCACCGGGACAGCGTATGGGTGAGCAGTTCTTC. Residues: CASRPPGQRMGEQFF.

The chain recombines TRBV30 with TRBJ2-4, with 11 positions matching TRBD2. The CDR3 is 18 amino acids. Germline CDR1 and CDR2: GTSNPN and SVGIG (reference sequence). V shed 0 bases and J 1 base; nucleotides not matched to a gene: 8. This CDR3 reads CAWSVPSGGPTAKNIQYF. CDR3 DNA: TGTGCCTGGAGTGTTCCTAGCGGGGGGCCAACCGCCAAAAACATTCAGTACTTC.

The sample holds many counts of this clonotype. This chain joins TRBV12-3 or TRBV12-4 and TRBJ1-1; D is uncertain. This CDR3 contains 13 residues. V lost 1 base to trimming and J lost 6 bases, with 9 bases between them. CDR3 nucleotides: TGTGCCAGCAGTTTAGGGCAGTACCCTGAAGCTTTCTTT. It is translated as CASSLGQYPEAFF.

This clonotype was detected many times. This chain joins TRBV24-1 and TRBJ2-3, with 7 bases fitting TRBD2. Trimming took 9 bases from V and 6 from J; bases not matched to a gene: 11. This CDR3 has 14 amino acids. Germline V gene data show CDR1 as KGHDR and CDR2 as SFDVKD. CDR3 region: CATSSGEELDTQYF. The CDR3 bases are TGTGCCACCTCTAGCGGAGAAGAGCTCGATACGCAGTATTTT.